A single T cell receptor beta chain is shown here with its context. The data were produced by immunoSEQ multiplex PCR, yet TCRdb's version contains in-frame clones alone and is incomplete. The top ten hold approximately 22% of the sample, which has some 25,000 clones, 82% seen once. These data originate in a study of control samples from healthy donors and cancer patients. The CDR3 extends over 16 amino acids. The ends were cut back, 0 bases at V and 2 bases at J, with 8 bases in the middle. Germline V gene data show CDR1 as MGHRA and CDR2 as YSYEKL. The specimen sequenced was PBMCs. The sequence derives from a man aged 55-75 years with colorectal cancer. V is TRBV4-1 and J is TRBJ2-6; D is uncertain. This CDR3 is CASSQEPLTGANVLTF. In nucleotides, the CDR3 is TGCGCCAGCAGCCAAGAACCATTAACTGGGGCCAACGTCCTGACTTTC.